This is a list of T cell receptor beta chains from one sample in a study of CD8 T cells in Susac syndrome. From the immunoSEQ multiplex PCR reads, TCRdb called clonotypes with MiXCR, one entry per CDR3 protein. This sample yields under 200,000 distinct CDR3 sequences, of which 95% are seen a single time; about 0.15% belongs to the top ten. The sequencing sample was made of CD8+ T cells from PBMCs. The source of these receptors is a human donor with multiple sclerosis. Each CDR3 is given with its conserved first and last residue. D genes are given only for firm matches. Some rows have no size entry. The others give once, few or many, or a class for an expanded clone.

v_gene	d_gene	abundance	j_gene	CDR3nt	CDR3aa
TRBV29-1	NA	once	TRBJ2-7	TGCAGCGTGCAGATCAGCTCCTACGAGCAGTACTTC	CSVQISSYEQYF
TRBV5-1	TRBD1	NA	TRBJ1-2	TGCGCCAGCAGCTTGGTCCCGGACAGGGTGGGTGGCTACACCTTC	CASSLVPDRVGGYTF
TRBV5-1	NA	NA	TRBJ1-3	TGCGCCAGCAGCTTGGTTCGGCCAGACTCTGGAAACACCATATATTTT	CASSLVRPDSGNTIYF
TRBV14	TRBD1	NA	TRBJ2-3	TGTGCCAGCAGCCTACCACAGGGGACAGTCGGGACAGATACGCAGTATTTT	CASSLPQGTVGTDTQYF
TRBV20-1	TRBD2	NA	TRBJ2-1	TGCAGTGCTAGAGCCAGCCCCACTAGCGGGAGGTGGGCCTACAATGAGCAGTTCTTC	CSARASPTSGRWAYNEQFF
TRBV24-1	NA	NA	TRBJ1-5	TGTGCCACCGGGGACGAGAATAGCAATCAGCCCCAGCATTTT	CATGDENSNQPQHF
TRBV7-3	NA	NA	TRBJ2-1	TGTGCCAGCAGCCCAACCCTGAGGGGGTACAATGAGCAGTTCTTC	CASSPTLRGYNEQFF
TRBV29-1	NA	once	TRBJ1-2	TGCAGCGTTGACCGCGGGTCCTATGGCTACACCTTC	CSVDRGSYGYTF
TRBV20-1	NA	NA	TRBJ2-7	TGCAGTGCCAGAGGGAAGAATTGGTACGAGCAGTACTTC	CSARGKNWYEQYF
TRBV7-9	NA	NA	TRBJ1-5	TGTGCCAGCAGCTTAGCAGGGGAGTTTGGACAGCCCCAGCATTTT	CASSLAGEFGQPQHF
TRBV6-5	NA	NA	TRBJ2-7	TGTGCCAGCAGTTACTCGGGATTCGCGGGCATCTCCTACGAGCAGTACTTC	CASSYSGFAGISYEQYF
TRBV28	NA	NA	TRBJ2-3	TGTGCCAGCAGTTTCTCGGAAAGCCCATCAGATACGCAGTATTTT	CASSFSESPSDTQYF
TRBV7-9	NA	NA	TRBJ2-7	TGTGCCAGCAGCCCCCGGGACCGGGCCAGCTACGAGCAGTACTTC	CASSPRDRASYEQYF
TRBV6-1	TRBD1	NA	TRBJ2-2	TGTGCCAGCAGCGAAAGACAGGGGAGGTTCACCGGGGAGCTGTTTTTT	CASSERQGRFTGELFF
TRBV29-1	NA	NA	TRBJ2-1	TGCAGCGTTGCAGGACAGACTAACAATGAGCCGTTTTTCTTC	CSVAGQTNNEPFFF
TRBV20-1	TRBD1	once	TRBJ2-2	TGCAGTGCCACTGACAGGGGGAAGGCCGGGGAGCTGTTTTTT	CSATDRGKAGELFF
TRBV28	NA	NA	TRBJ1-2	TGTGCCAGCAGTTGGGACAACTATGGCTACACCTTC	CASSWDNYGYTF
TRBV7-9	NA	NA	TRBJ1-1	TGTGCCAGCAGCTTAGTTCGGGAAGCTTTCTTT	CASSLVREAFF
TRBV6-2/TRBV6-3	TRBD1	NA	TRBJ2-1	TGTGCCAGCAGTCAAGGGGACAGCGAAAATGAGCAGTTCTTC	CASSQGDSENEQFF
TRBV5-6	TRBD1	NA	TRBJ2-1	TGTGCCAGCAGCTTGGCACGAACGGGACAGGGGGCTTACAATGAGCAGTTCTTC	CASSLARTGQGAYNEQFF
TRBV15	NA	NA	TRBJ2-7	TGTGCCACCAGCAGCACCCTGAGGAACGAGCAGTACTTC	CATSSTLRNEQYF
TRBV6-1	NA	NA	TRBJ2-5	TGTGCCTCGGAGAGACAGATAGAGGTAGAGACCCAGTACTTC	CASERQIEVETQYF
TRBV29-1	NA	NA	TRBJ2-7	TGCAGCGCCGTGAGGGCGGGCTACGAGCAGTACTTC	CSAVRAGYEQYF
TRBV3-1	TRBD2	NA	TRBJ2-7	TGTGCCAGCAGCCGGCGAGGGGCGGCGGGAGTGTATGGCGAGCAGTACTTC	CASSRRGAAGVYGEQYF
TRBV28	NA	NA	TRBJ2-7	TGTGCCAGCAGGGCGGGCGGGCTCTCCTACGAGCAGTACTTC	CASRAGGLSYEQYF
TRBV9	NA	NA	TRBJ2-1	TGTGCCAGCAGCGTAGGCGGGGTTTTGGATGAGCAGTTCTTC	CASSVGGVLDEQFF
TRBV20-1	TRBD1	NA	TRBJ1-2	TGCAGTGCCGGGACAGGACCGAACTTAAACTATGGCTACACCTTC	CSAGTGPNLNYGYTF
TRBV28	NA	NA	TRBJ2-4	TGTGCCAGCAGTTTATTGCGGGGAAACATTCAGTACTTC	CASSLLRGNIQYF
TRBV9	NA	NA	TRBJ2-7	TGTGCCAGCAGCGTAGGTCTTCAGACAGAGCAGTACTTC	CASSVGLQTEQYF
TRBV20-1	NA	NA	TRBJ1-1	TGCAGTGCTAGCGTGGTACAAGGTCACACTGAAGTTTTCTTT	CSASVVQGHTEVFF
TRBV12-3/TRBV12-4	TRBD2	NA	TRBJ2-7	TGTGCCAGCAGTTTAGGGAGGGAGGGCCACTACGAGCAGTACTTC	CASSLGREGHYEQYF
TRBV25-1	NA	NA	TRBJ2-7	TGTGCCAGCAGTGAATTTGGAAGCCCCTACGAGCAGTACTTC	CASSEFGSPYEQYF
TRBV28	TRBD2	once	TRBJ2-3	TGTGCCAGCAGTTTGATGTTAGCGGGAGAGACAGATACGCAGTATTTT	CASSLMLAGETDTQYF
TRBV27	TRBD2	NA	TRBJ2-1	TGTGCCAGCAGTTTATCTGGTCGGACTAGCTATAACAATGAGCAGTTCTTC	CASSLSGRTSYNNEQFF
TRBV27	NA	NA	TRBJ2-3	TGTGCCAGCAGTCTAGGGCCAGGCATCGGGACAGATACGCAGTATTTT	CASSLGPGIGTDTQYF
TRBV9	TRBD1	NA	TRBJ2-5	TGTGCCAGCAGCGAGGAGGGGGACAGGCACCAAGAGACCCAGTACTTC	CASSEEGDRHQETQYF
TRBV5-4	NA	NA	TRBJ2-7	TGTGCCAGCAGCCCGGCGGTGGGGGATTACGAGCAGTACTTC	CASSPAVGDYEQYF
TRBV11-2	NA	NA	TRBJ2-5	TGTGCCAGCAGCTTAGATAGATTTAGGACCGGGACCGAAGAGACCCAGTACTTC	CASSLDRFRTGTEETQYF
TRBV15	TRBD2	NA	TRBJ2-7	TGTGCCACCAGCAGGACGGCTAGCGGGAACCACGAGCAGTACTTC	CATSRTASGNHEQYF
TRBV27	NA	NA	TRBJ2-1	TGTGCCAGCAGTTTCGGGGCCTCGCGCAATGAGCAGTTCTTC	CASSFGASRNEQFF
TRBV5-1	TRBD1	NA	TRBJ1-1	TGCGCCAGCAGCTTGGGGGGACAGCCAAACACTGAAGCTTTCTTT	CASSLGGQPNTEAFF
TRBV29-1	NA	NA	TRBJ2-1	TGCAGCGTCCCGGACTACTACAATGAGCAGTTCTTC	CSVPDYYNEQFF
TRBV29-1	NA	NA	TRBJ1-1	TGCAGCGTCGCAACAGGGGAAGCTTTCTTT	CSVATGEAFF
TRBV7-6	NA	NA	TRBJ2-3	TGTGCCAGCAGCTTAGGGTCTAGCCGAATCCTAGATACGCAGTATTTT	CASSLGSSRILDTQYF
TRBV25-1	NA	NA	TRBJ2-7	TGTGCCAGCAGTGATCGTCAGGGGTTCTACGAGCAGTACTTC	CASSDRQGFYEQYF
TRBV5-6	NA	NA	TRBJ2-5	TGTGCCAGCAGCCAGGACGTACTACAAGAGACCCAGTACTTC	CASSQDVLQETQYF
TRBV27	TRBD1	NA	TRBJ2-7	TGTGCCAGCTCGTTGTCGGGACAGGGATTAACCTACGAGCAGTACTTC	CASSLSGQGLTYEQYF
TRBV27	NA	NA	TRBJ2-7	TGTGCCAGCAGTTACGTTTCTGGTACGATCTACGAGCAGTACTTC	CASSYVSGTIYEQYF
TRBV2	NA	NA	TRBJ1-2	TGTGCCAGCGGAAGGCTTTCGGCAGGGGACTACTATGGCTACACCTTC	CASGRLSAGDYYGYTF
TRBV6-5	NA	NA	TRBJ2-3	TGTGCCAGCAGTTACTCGGGCGTCGGAGATACGCAGTATTTT	CASSYSGVGDTQYF
TRBV3-1	NA	NA	TRBJ2-1	TGTGCCAGCAGCCAAGGATCTGTCCGGCCCTACAATGAGCAGTTCTTC	CASSQGSVRPYNEQFF
TRBV25-1	NA	NA	TRBJ2-2	TGTGCCAGCAGTGTTAACCTCCGCGGGGAGCTGTTTTTT	CASSVNLRGELFF
TRBV15	NA	NA	TRBJ1-6	TGTGCCACCAGCAGATTGAACTCACCCCTCCACTTT	CATSRLNSPLHF
TRBV28	NA	NA	TRBJ2-7	TGTGCCAGCAGTTCCCGGGATCCGGACTACGAGCAGTACTTC	CASSSRDPDYEQYF
TRBV5-4	TRBD2	NA	TRBJ2-1	TGTGCCAGCAGCTTACCTCCGGGACTAGAGGACTACAATGAGCAGTTCTTC	CASSLPPGLEDYNEQFF
TRBV29-1	NA	NA	TRBJ1-1	TGCAGCGGGGACTGGGATAACACTGAAGCTTTCTTT	CSGDWDNTEAFF